This T cell receptor (beta chain) comes out of a study of blood T cell repertoires in COVID-19. Across the whole study: The United States, Italy and Spain supplied acute and convalescent COVID-19 samples.

The method was immunoSEQ multiplex PCR; TCRdb's version includes in-frame clones alone and lacks a portion of them. This table holds around 300,000 clones, 70% to 90% found once. The CDR3 loop spans 16 amino acids. The ends were cut back, 0 bases at V and 2 bases at J, with 10 bases in the middle. Germline values: CDR1 SGHTA, CDR2 FQGTGA. The sequenced sample consisted of peripheral blood. The TCR sequence derives from a woman aged 25-40 years with active or convalescent COVID-19. The chain employs TRBV7-3 and TRBJ2-2; the D gene is possibly TRBD1 (5 bases). CDR3 DNA: TGTGCCAGCAGCTTAACTGGGGCATCTAACACCGGGGAGCTGTTTTTT. This gives the protein CASSLTGASNTGELFF.